Listed here are 12 T cell receptor beta chains from one sample, sequenced in a study of human T cells and chemical hapten exposure. Time point here: pre-sensitization, week 0. Indicated treatment: therapeutic diphenylcyclopropenone sensitization with weekly scalp DPC. TCRdb reprocessed the RACE reads with MiXCR, giving one entry per CDR3 protein. Among roughly 50,000 distinct CDR3 sequences listed, approximately 10% were seen once. The source was whole blood, collected in connection with sensitization to the hapten diphenylcyclopropenone (DPC). Receptor source: a man in his forties with alopecia areata. Some clones in this sample may be carry-over from other donors' samples.

This clonotype showed up many times. The V and J genes are TRBV27 and TRBJ2-2; 9 nucleotides agree with TRBD1. Per germline, CDR1 MNHEY and CDR2 SMNVEV (reference sequence). The CDR3 runs to 15 residues. Trimming took 6 bases from V and 4 from J; bases not matched to a gene: 6. The CDR3 nucleotides read TGTGCCAGCAGCATTGGACAGGGGACCACCGGGGAGCTGTTTTTT. Translating gives CASSIGQGTTGELFF.

The V call is TRBV3-1, the J call TRBJ2-2; no reliable D call. The V gene lost 7 bases and the J gene lost 5 bases, with 11 bases spanning the gap. The length of the CDR3 is 13 residues. Germline assignment: CDR1 LGHDT and CDR2 YNNKEL (reference sequence). DNA for the CDR3: TGTGCCAGCACCCGAGACGGGACCGGGGAGCTGTTTTTT. Its translation is CASTRDGTGELFF.

Ten or more counts support this clonotype. The rearrangement joins TRBV11-2 to TRBJ2-1; 9 nucleotides agree with TRBD2. V lost 1 base and J lost 6; bases outside the gene matches: 13. Per germline, CDR1 SGHAT and CDR2 FQNNGV. The CDR3 runs to 18 residues. CDR3: CASSLVGGRGRASNEQFF. CDR3 nucleotide sequence: TGTGCCAGCAGCTTAGTAGGGGGACGCGGGAGGGCCTCCAATGAGCAGTTCTTC.

The chain uses TRBV11-2 and TRBJ1-1; 11 bases match TRBD1. The CDR3 length is 16 residues. J lost 0 bases, V lost 5 bases, and 5 bases had no gene match. Germline CDR1 is SGHAT and CDR2 is FQNNGV. The CDR3 reads CASSRGQGGLNTEAFF. DNA of the CDR3: TGTGCCAGCAGCCGGGGACAGGGGGGTCTGAACACTGAAGCTTTCTTT.

This clonotype has just a few counts. V and J are TRBV20-1 and TRBJ2-6; D is ambiguous. The germline gives CDR1 DFQATT, CDR2 SNEGSKA (reference sequence). The CDR3 runs 15 residues. Trimming cost V 0 bases and J 0 bases, with 6 bases left between them. Here the CDR3 DNA reads TGCAGTGCTAGAGACAGGACCTCTGGGGCCAACGTCCTGACTTTC. It encodes CSARDRTSGANVLTF.

This clonotype was recorded a few times. This chain connects TRBV7-9 to TRBJ2-1; possible D gene TRBD2, 6 bases. Germline V CDR1 and CDR2: SEHNR, FQNEAQ (reference sequence). V was cut by 5 bases and J by 8 bases, with 13 bases left in between. The CDR3 is 13 amino acids. The CDR3 DNA is TGTGCCAGCAGCCATAGCGGTCGCGATGAGCAGTTCTTC. Protein: CASSHSGRDEQFF.

This clonotype has a handful of counts. The CDR3 DNA follows: TGTGCCAGCAGTTTTAAAGCGGGGCGCTCTGGGGCCAACGTCCTGACTTTC. It is translated as CASSFKAGRSGANVLTF. The chain couples TRBV27 to TRBJ2-6, with 7 positions matching TRBD2. The CDR3 totals 17 residues. Losses at the gene ends were 3 bases for V and 0 bases for J; bases not matched to a gene: 5. Germline CDR1 is MNHEY and CDR2 is SMNVEV (reference sequence). Together with reference TRBV27 and TRBJ2-6, the CDR3 gives the full variable domain: EAQVTQNPRYLITVTGKKLTVTCSQNMNHEYMSWYRQDPGLGLRQIYYSMNVEVTDKGDVPEGYKVSRKEKRNFPLILESPSPNQTSLYFCASSFKAGRSGANVLTFGAGSRLTVL.

This clonotype turned up a few times. The junction differs from germline at one of its ends, possibly a read error. The chain has TRBV20-1 and TRBJ2-7; D is perhaps TRBD2 (6 bases). The CDR3 loop spans 10 amino acids. Germline V gives CDR1 DFQATT, CDR2 SNEGSKA (reference sequence). The CDR3 protein is CSAPLGLPNF. The CDR3 DNA is TGCAGTGCTCCCTTGGGACTTCCAAACTTC.

This clonotype came up many times. The rearrangement uses TRBV12-3 or TRBV12-4 and TRBJ2-3; TRBD2 agrees at 10 bases. There are 16 residues in the CDR3. The V and J ends lost 6 bases and 3 bases, in that order; junction bases with no gene match: 9. The CDR3 region is CASRKPGLASTDTQYF. The CDR3 bases are TGTGCCAGCAGAAAGCCGGGACTAGCGAGTACAGATACGCAGTATTTT.

This clonotype has more than one count but fewer than ten. V gene TRBV3-1 combines with J gene TRBJ1-5, with a possible D match to TRBD1 (6 bases). Trimming left V 2 bases short and J 6 bases short, with 11 bases between. Germline V gives CDR1 LGHDT, CDR2 YNNKEL (reference sequence). The CDR3 has 14 amino acids. The CDR3 DNA reads as TGTGCCAGCAGCCAATCGGGGGCAGGTCAGCCCCAGCATTTT. Encoded protein: CASSQSGAGQPQHF. Filled out from reference TRBV3-1 and TRBJ1-5, the complete variable domain reads DTAVSQTPKYLVTQMGNDKSIKCEQNLGHDTMYWYKQDSKKFLKIMFSYNNKELIINETVPNRFSPKSPDKAHLNLHINSLELGDSAVYFCASSQSGAGQPQHFGDGTRLSIL.

The V and J genes are TRBV20-1 and TRBJ1-1; possibly TRBD1 for D (6 bases). The CDR3 runs 14 residues. V was shortened by 6 bases and J by 1 base, with 15 bases between the two germline ends. CDR1 is DFQATT, CDR2 SNEGSKA, per germline (reference sequence). The CDR3 reads CSAPPGATNTEAFF. CDR3 coding DNA: TGCAGTGCCCCGCCGGGGGCCACGAACACTGAAGCTTTCTTT.

This clonotype was recorded at least ten times. This chain links TRBV6-2 or TRBV6-3 with TRBJ2-1; the D is unclear. CDR3 size: 14 residues. V was shortened by 6 bases and J by 4 bases, with 13 bases between the two germline ends. The germline CDR1 and CDR2 sequences are MNHEY and SVGEGT. CDR3 DNA: TGTGCCAGCAGCATAACCCAGGAGTACAATGAGCAGTTCTTC. Protein sequence: CASSITQEYNEQFF.